This entry is about one TCR beta chain. Its antigen is unidentified. The data belong to a study of blood T cells in healthy people across ages. Study summary: Template-switching capture recovered about one barcoded beta molecule per two T cells.

Broader study findings: Naive T cell percentage by flow cytometry tracked strongly with beta diversity. With unsorted PBMCs, a conclusive comparison of naive versus antigen-experienced cells was not possible.

Trimming at V came to 4 bases and at J to 7 bases, leaving 7 bases not matched to a gene. CDR3 length: 14 amino acids. Germline V lookup: CDR1 MGHDK, CDR2 SYGVNS. Combining a sample-barcoded 5' primer with a J-beta primer mix, a second PCR ran for roughly 7 to 12 cycles. Every sample produced at least 3 million CDR3-containing paired-end reads. Using its own MiXCR run on the 5' RACE reads, TCRdb lists one record per CDR3 protein. The sample consists of about 1.8 million distinct CDR3 sequences, around half of them appearing once. The TCR was taken from a woman in her forties in good health. V is TRBV25-1 and J is TRBJ1-2; TRBD1 agrees at 9 bases. The sequenced material came from blood. The CDR3 DNA sequence: TGTGCCAGCAGTGCACAGGGGGCTTTAGGTGGCTACACCTTC. Translating gives CASSAQGALGGYTF.